What follows are 4 T cell receptor beta chains derived from one specimen sequenced in a study of control samples from healthy donors and cancer patients. Clones were read by immunoSEQ multiplex PCR, and TCRdb kept only the in-frame ones, dropping some. The repertoire table contains some 180,000 clones. Sequenced: blood. The receptors originated from a woman aged 25 to 45 in good health.

The chain is built from TRBV6-6 and TRBJ1-1, with a possible D match to TRBD1 (5 bases). The CDR3 runs to 13 residues. Germline CDR1 MNHNY, CDR2 SVGAGI (reference sequence). V was cut by 7 bases and J by 0 bases, with 9 bases left in between. The CDR3 protein is CASIPGMNTEAFF. The CDR3 bases are TGTGCCAGCATCCCAGGGATGAACACTGAAGCTTTCTTT.

This chain uses TRBV19 with TRBJ1-1; D is unresolved. The CDR3 loop spans 15 amino acids. Trimming took 4 bases from V and 0 from J, leaving 12 bases between them. Germline CDR1 reads LNHDA; CDR2 reads SQIVND (reference sequence). CDR3: CASSTGSTMNTEAFF. DNA of the CDR3: TGTGCCAGTAGTACGGGGAGCACTATGAACACTGAAGCTTTCTTT. Drawing the rest from reference TRBV19 and TRBJ1-1, the complete variable domain is DGGITQSPKYLFRKEGQNVTLSCEQNLNHDAMYWYRQDPGQGLRLIYYSQIVNDFQKGDIAEGYSVSREKKESFPLTVTSAQKNPTAFYLCASSTGSTMNTEAFFGQGTRLTVV.

V gene TRBV7-6 combines with J gene TRBJ2-7, with D possibly TRBD1 on 7 matching bases. Trimming shortened V by 4 bases and J by 5 bases, and 27 bases separated the two germline ends. The CDR3 consists of 18 residues. From germline, CDR1 is SGHVS and CDR2 FNYEAQ. The CDR3 loop reads CASSSTTVGGRGAHEQYF. CDR3 coding DNA: TGTGCCAGCAGCTCTACTACGGTGGGGGGCAGGGGGGCCCACGAGCAGTACTTC.

The chain has TRBV19 and TRBJ2-6, with no clear D. CDR3 length: 14 residues. Looked up from germline, CDR1 is LNHDA and CDR2 is SQIVND (reference sequence). Between the trimmed V and J ends, which lost 7 bases and 0 bases, there was a span of 7 bases. The chain's CDR3 is CASTATSGANVLTF. The CDR3 DNA sequence: TGTGCCAGTACGGCTACCTCTGGGGCCAACGTCCTGACTTTC. The full variable domain, completed using reference TRBV19 and TRBJ2-6, is DGGITQSPKYLFRKEGQNVTLSCEQNLNHDAMYWYRQDPGQGLRLIYYSQIVNDFQKGDIAEGYSVSREKKESFPLTVTSAQKNPTAFYLCASTATSGANVLTFGAGSRLTVL.